Below, one T cell receptor (beta chain) is given with its context. This specimen comes from a study of control samples from healthy donors and cancer patients. Trimming stripped 1 base from V and 3 bases from J, with 4 bases between. The CDR3 contains 13 residues. CDR1 is SGHVS and CDR2 is FQNEAQ in the germline V gene. Sequenced by immunoSEQ multiplex PCR; TCRdb stores in-frame clones only, minus some. Of some 130,000 clones in the sample, around 90% were seen once. This clonotype was obtained from a man between 40 and 49 years old in good health. This chain links TRBV7-8 with TRBJ1-5, with D uncertain. Sequenced: blood. CDR3 sequence (DNA): TGTGCCAGCAGCTTAGGGACCAATCAGCCCCAGCATTTT. It translates to CASSLGTNQPQHF.